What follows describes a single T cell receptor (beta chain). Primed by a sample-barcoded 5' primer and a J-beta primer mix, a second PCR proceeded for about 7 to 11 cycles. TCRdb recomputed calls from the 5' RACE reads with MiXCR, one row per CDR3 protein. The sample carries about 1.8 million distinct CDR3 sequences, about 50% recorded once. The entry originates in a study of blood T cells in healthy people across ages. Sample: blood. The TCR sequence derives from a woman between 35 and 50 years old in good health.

The CDR3 nucleotides read TGCGCCAGCAGCCAACAGGGGGTCAATGAGCAGTACTTC. It specifies CASSQQGVNEQYF. The rearrangement uses TRBV4-3 and TRBJ2-5; 7 nucleotides agree with TRBD1. The CDR3 is made up of 13 amino acids. Germline loops: CDR1 LGHNA, CDR2 YSLEER. Trimming removed 2 bases from V and 11 bases from J; junction bases left unmatched: 8.